This TCR beta chain was sequenced in a study of PD-L1 blockade in urothelial cancer. At the level of the study: Analyzed time points were 3 weeks (second dose) and 6 weeks after therapy began.

What went into each PCR as a spike was synthetic TCR analog templates. Produced via immunoSEQ multiplex PCR; TCRdb's table is partial and in-frame only. The sample has some 45,000 clones, approximately 80% seen once; the top ten hold about 17%. The time point here: pretreatment peripheral blood. This sequence originates from a man in his fifties or sixties with urothelial cancer. Material: PBMCs, obtained around atezolizumab (anti-PD-L1) treatment.

The CDR3, as DNA: TGCGCCAGCAGCTCCGGTCCCGGGACAGATCCTGAAGCTTTCTTT. It codes for CASSSGPGTDPEAFF. The V call is TRBV5-1, the J call TRBJ1-1; 7 bases are a match to TRBD1. The CDR3 runs 15 residues. The germline V gene has CDR1 SGHRS and CDR2 YFSETQ. V was pared by 3 bases and J by 6 bases, with 11 bases of the junction left unmatched.